These 29 T cell receptor beta chains came from one sample sequenced in a study of cytomegalovirus exposure and HLA in healthy donors. 60 Vbeta and 13 Jbeta primers were used in PCR. The table came from immunoSEQ multiplex PCR; TCRdb's copy has only in-frame clones and leaves some out. The sample yields 80,000 to 130,000 clones, approximately 82% seen once. The sequencing input was PBMCs. All receptors derive from a woman under 30 in good health and CMV-seronegative.

The CDR3 sequence: CSAGRGETQYF. CDR3 DNA: TGCAGCGCCGGCAGGGGAGAGACCCAGTACTTC. The chain carries TRBV29-1 and TRBJ2-5, with D possibly matching TRBD1 (6 bases). Germline V gives CDR1 SQVTM, CDR2 ANQGSEA. The CDR3 is 11 residues long. Deletions cut 7 bases from V and 4 bases from J, with 10 bases between.

The gene calls are TRBV7-8 and TRBJ2-1, with D possibly being TRBD2 (6 bases). Trimming left V 4 bases short and J 14 bases short, with 21 bases between. There are 14 residues in the CDR3. Germline V gene data show CDR1 as SGHVS and CDR2 as FQNEAQ. CDR3: CASSSSSNGAGKFF. In nucleotides, the CDR3 is TGTGCCAGCAGCTCGTCGTCTAATGGCGCGGGGAAGTTCTTC.

The V gene is TRBV7-2, the J gene TRBJ1-2; no clear D gene. This CDR3 spans 13 amino acids. In germline, CDR1 is SGHTA, CDR2 FQGNSA. The V end lost 1 base, the J end lost 7 bases, and 10 bases lay between the germline ends. The CDR3 coding sequence is TGTGCCAGCAGCTTAGTCAGGTCCCTTGGCTACACCTTC. It translates to CASSLVRSLGYTF.

The rearrangement links TRBV11-2 to TRBJ1-2, with 7 positions matching TRBD1. Germline CDR1 reads SGHAT; CDR2 reads FQNNGV. CDR3 length: 13 residues. With 0 bases clipped from V and 8 bases from J, the junction kept 3 bases outside the gene matches. The CDR3 loop is CASSLETGDGYTF. In nucleotides, the CDR3 is TGTGCCAGCAGCTTAGAAACAGGGGACGGCTACACCTTC.

The chain couples TRBV7-9 to TRBJ1-1, with D unclear. Germline V gene lookup returns CDR1 SEHNR and CDR2 FQNEAQ (reference sequence). The CDR3 has 15 amino acids. V lost 1 base, J lost 6 bases, and 15 bases lay in between. CDR3 protein: CASSLDGVLSPEAFF. In DNA, the CDR3 is TGTGCCAGCAGCTTAGACGGGGTTTTGTCCCCTGAAGCTTTCTTT.

The chain combines TRBV10-3 with TRBJ2-5; 8 bases are shared with TRBD2. The germline V gene encodes CDR1 ENHRY and CDR2 SYGVKD. The CDR3 is 11 residues long. After removal of 8 bases from V and 5 bases from J, the junction contained 1 base not matched to a gene. CDR3 in amino acids: CAIGGGETQYF. CDR3 bases: TGTGCCATCGGCGGGGGGGAGACCCAGTACTTC.

The rearrangement links TRBV19 to TRBJ2-1; D perhaps matches TRBD1 (7 bases). Germline loops: CDR1 LNHDA, CDR2 SQIVND (reference sequence). The germline V and J ends were trimmed by 6 bases and 0 bases, with 12 bases remaining between them. The length of the CDR3 is 15 residues. The CDR3 nucleotides are TGTGCCAGTAGGGGGGGACAGTTCTCCTACAATGAGCAGTTCTTC. As protein: CASRGGQFSYNEQFF.

This clone was seen just once. V and J are TRBV14 and TRBJ2-3; 7 bases align to TRBD1. V trimming: 3 bases; J trimming: 5 bases; junction bases outside the gene matches: 8. CDR1 and CDR2 from the germline V gene are SGHDN and FVKESK. The CDR3 has 15 residues. The CDR3 loop reads CASSQGTVRLDTQYF. DNA of the CDR3: TGTGCCAGCAGCCAGGGGACAGTTAGGTTAGATACGCAGTATTTT.

J is TRBJ2-5 and V is TRBV7-9; 10 nucleotides line up with TRBD2. The DNA matches TRBJ2-7 better at its end, which makes the J call doubtful. The CDR3 totals 15 residues. Per germline, CDR1 SEHNR and CDR2 FQNEAQ (reference sequence). The chain's CDR3 is CASSSPGTSAYEQYF. For the CDR3, the DNA is TGTGCCAGCAGCTCCCCCGGGACTAGCGCCTACGAGCAGTACTTC.

This chain links TRBV21-1 with TRBJ2-7; TRBD2, the table's D call, was not compared with the DNA. TRBV21-1 is labeled a pseudogene. The CDR3 has 17 residues. In DNA, the CDR3 is TGTGCCAGCAGCAAAGGTGTGATCAGGGACTTTCCCAACGAGCAGTACTTC. This gives the protein CASSKGVIRDFPNEQYF.

The chain has TRBV14 and TRBJ2-7, with D possibly being TRBD2 (5 bases). Germline V lookup: CDR1 SGHDN, CDR2 FVKESK. The CDR3 runs to 15 residues. Trimming cost V 5 bases and J 0 bases, with 14 bases left between them. The CDR3 DNA follows: TGTGCCAGCAGCGCATACGGACTGAACTCCTACGAGCAGTACTTC. This gives the protein CASSAYGLNSYEQYF.

The chain couples TRBV9 to TRBJ2-1, with D perhaps matching TRBD2 (6 bases). Germline-derived CDR1 and CDR2 are SGDLS and YYNGEE. This CDR3 spans 16 amino acids. Trimming pared 3 bases from V and 0 bases from J, leaving 13 bases between. CDR3 loop: CASSAAGTSSYNEQFF. DNA for the CDR3: TGTGCCAGCAGCGCAGCAGGGACTTCCTCCTACAATGAGCAGTTCTTC.

This chain uses TRBV6-4 with TRBJ2-3; D remains unclear. The CDR3 has 13 amino acids. The germline gives CDR1 MRHNA, CDR2 SNTAGT. The V end was cut by 2 bases, the J end by 4 bases, with 7 bases between. The CDR3 protein is CASSDEVSDTQYF. CDR3 DNA: TGTGCCAGCAGTGACGAGGTGTCAGATACGCAGTATTTT.

This clone has only one observation. This sequence joins TRBV18 and TRBJ2-4; 8 bases line up with TRBD2. This CDR3 has 17 residues. The junction had 12 bases not matched to a gene; V was cut back by 4 bases and J by 4 bases. Per the germline V gene, CDR1 is KGHSH and CDR2 is LQKENI. CDR3 sequence: CASSRSSGTSGKNIQYF. The CDR3 DNA is TGTGCCAGCTCACGGTCCTCCGGCACTAGCGGAAAAAACATTCAGTACTTC. Full variable domain (missing parts from reference TRBV18 and TRBJ2-4): NAGVMQNPRHLVRRRGQEARLRCSPMKGHSHVYWYRQLPEEGLKFMVYLQKENIIDESGMPKERFSAEFPKEGPSILRIQQVVRGDSAAYFCASSRSSGTSGKNIQYFGAGTRLSVL.

The gene calls are TRBV30 and TRBJ1-2, with D unclear. With 1 base removed from V and 2 bases from J, the gap between germline ends came to 5 bases. CDR3 length: 12 amino acids. Germline assignment: CDR1 GTSNPN and CDR2 SVGIG (reference sequence). For the CDR3, the DNA is TGTGCCTGGAGTGGAGGGAACTATGGCTACACCTTC. Translating it yields CAWSGGNYGYTF.

This chain connects TRBV7-9 to TRBJ1-4; perhaps TRBD1 as D (6 bases). The CDR3 has 14 amino acids. Germline assignment: CDR1 SEHNR and CDR2 FQNEAQ (reference sequence). The V and J ends lost 4 bases and 4 bases respectively, with 10 bases between them. CDR3 region: CASSSRTVNEKLFF. In nucleotides, the CDR3 is TGTGCCAGCAGCTCCCGGACAGTTAATGAAAAACTGTTTTTT.

This chain links TRBV25-1 with TRBJ2-1; D not certain. The germline CDR1 and CDR2 sequences are MGHDK and SYGVNS. The CDR3 is 10 amino acids. The germline V and J ends were trimmed by 4 bases and 12 bases, with 7 bases remaining between them. This chain's CDR3 is CASSGTGQFF. Here the CDR3 DNA reads TGTGCCAGCAGTGGCACGGGGCAGTTCTTC.

This chain links TRBV28 with TRBJ2-7; D is ambiguous. This CDR3 spans 14 amino acids. The germline gives CDR1 MDHEN, CDR2 SYDVKM. The ends were cut back, 2 bases at V and 2 bases at J, with 10 bases in the middle. Written as DNA, the CDR3 is TGTGCCAGCAGTTTAAATGTCAGGCCCTACGAGCAGTACTTC. Protein: CASSLNVRPYEQYF.

V usage is TRBV7-2 and J usage is TRBJ2-7, with D possibly TRBD1 on 6 matching bases. The length of the CDR3 is 16 residues. In germline, CDR1 is SGHTA, CDR2 FQGNSA. Trimming shortened V by 4 bases and J by 0 bases, and 16 bases separated the two germline ends. CDR3 DNA: TGTGCCAGCAGCTATATTACGGACAGCACCTCCTACGAGCAGTACTTC. Protein: CASSYITDSTSYEQYF. Looking up the rest from reference TRBV7-2 and TRBJ2-7 gives the full variable domain: GAGVSQSPSNKVTEKGKDVELRCDPISGHTALYWYRQSLGQGLEFLIYFQGNSAPDKSGLPSDRFSAERTGGSVSTLTIQRTQQEDSAVYLCASSYITDSTSYEQYFGPGTRLTVT.

As for this clone: The sample contains more than one DNA sequence encoding this CDR3. The chain has TRBV20-1 and TRBJ2-7; D ambiguous. The CDR3 has 10 amino acids. Between the trimmed V and J ends, which lost 6 bases and 5 bases, there was a span of 8 bases. Germline V lookup: CDR1 DFQATT, CDR2 SNEGSKA (reference sequence). As DNA, the CDR3 is TGCAGTGCCAGCGAGCACGAGCAGTACTTC. It codes for CSASEHEQYF.

The count of this clone is one. This chain connects TRBV14 to TRBJ1-1; D gene ambiguous. Trimming left V 0 bases short and J 1 base short, with 21 bases between. This CDR3 spans 19 amino acids. Germline V gene lookup returns CDR1 SGHDN and CDR2 FVKESK. CDR3 amino acids: CASSQDEGLGRPTNTEAFF. The DNA for the CDR3 is TGTGCCAGCAGCCAAGATGAGGGTTTGGGCCGTCCTACGAACACTGAAGCTTTCTTT. The full variable domain, with the rest looked up from reference TRBV14 and TRBJ1-1, is EAGVTQFPSHSVIEKGQTVTLRCDPISGHDNLYWYRRVMGKEIKFLLHFVKESKQDESGMPNNRFLAERTGGTYSTLKVQPAELEDSGVYFCASSQDEGLGRPTNTEAFFGQGTRLTVV.

The chain recombines TRBV5-1 with TRBJ2-3; 7 nucleotides align to TRBD1. V lost 4 bases, J lost 3 bases, and 2 bases stayed unmatched. Germline V lookup: CDR1 SGHRS, CDR2 YFSETQ. This CDR3 has 13 amino acids. The CDR3 loop reads CASSRQGTDTQYF. The DNA for the CDR3 is TGCGCCAGCAGCCGACAGGGAACAGATACGCAGTATTTT.

This clone was recorded a few times. The J gene is TRBJ1-4, the V gene TRBV4-3, with TRBD1 matching 7 bases. The CDR3 is made up of 16 amino acids. Unmatched junction bases numbered 8, after V lost 4 bases and J lost 3 bases. Germline V gene lookup returns CDR1 LGHNA and CDR2 YSLEER. CDR3 DNA: TGCGCCAGCAGCCCGGCAGGGGGAAGGGCTAATGAAAAACTGTTTTTT. It codes for CASSPAGGRANEKLFF.

The CDR3 loop is CASSPGQSSYNSPLHF. In DNA, the CDR3 is TGTGCCAGCAGTCCAGGGCAGAGCTCCTATAATTCACCCCTCCACTTT. The chain couples TRBV4-2 to TRBJ1-6, with D perhaps TRBD1 (5 bases). V lost 6 bases, J lost 0 bases, and 12 bases lay in between. This CDR3 comprises 16 residues. Per the germline V gene, CDR1 is LGHNA and CDR2 is YNFKEQ.

The V and J genes are TRBV6-5 and TRBJ1-4; no firm D call. This CDR3 spans 14 amino acids. The V end lost 5 bases, the J end lost 4 bases, and 11 bases lay between the germline ends. Germline CDR1 is MNHEY and CDR2 is SVGAGI. This CDR3 is CASSEVRLNEKLFF. The CDR3 DNA is TGTGCCAGCAGTGAAGTCAGGCTTAATGAAAAACTGTTTTTT.

This chain connects TRBV5-1 to TRBJ1-1; D uncertain. Germline V gene lookup returns CDR1 SGHRS and CDR2 YFSETQ. The CDR3 is made up of 16 amino acids. Trimming left V 0 bases short and J 0 bases short, with 12 bases between. In nucleotides, the CDR3 is TGCGCCAGCAGCTTGGCCTTAGGAGGAATGAACACTGAAGCTTTCTTT. Residues: CASSLALGGMNTEAFF.

The chain combines TRBV28 with TRBJ2-1, with TRBD2 as a possible D gene (6 bases). This CDR3 region has 17 residues. Germline V gene sequence: CDR1 MDHEN, CDR2 SYDVKM. V lost 1 base, J lost 4 bases, and 17 bases lay in between. The CDR3 is CASSLSFLGGTYNEQFF. For the CDR3, the DNA is TGTGCCAGCAGTTTATCCTTCTTGGGGGGAACGTACAATGAGCAGTTCTTC.

V and J are TRBV5-4 and TRBJ2-5, with 8 bases lining up with TRBD2. The V gene's germline CDR1 is SGHNT and CDR2 YYREEE (reference sequence). The J segment lost 7 bases and the V segment lost 2 bases, leaving 4 bases of the junction unmatched. The CDR3 is 13 amino acids. CDR3 loop: CASSFGGEGTQYF. The CDR3 coding sequence is TGTGCCAGCAGCTTCGGGGGGGAGGGGACCCAGTACTTC.

The rearrangement uses TRBV2 and TRBJ2-5, with 14 positions matching TRBD2. V lost 6 bases and J lost 7; bases outside the gene matches: 10. The CDR3 spans 16 residues. Germline assignment: CDR1 SNHLY and CDR2 FYNNEI. In DNA form, the CDR3 reads TGTGCCAGCAGCTCCGGGACTAGCGGGGGCTGGGGGACCCAGTACTTC. As protein: CASSSGTSGGWGTQYF.